These 30 T cell receptor beta chains originate from one sample sequenced in a study of blood T cell repertoires in COVID-19. Libraries were prepared by immunoSEQ multiplex PCR; TCRdb keeps only in-frame clonotypes and omits some of them. The table has more than 40,000 clones, 90% seen once. Sequences were obtained from peripheral blood. The receptors originated from a man between 65 and 85 years old with acute or convalescent COVID-19.

This chain links TRBV13 with TRBJ1-2; perhaps TRBD1 as D (5 bases). Trimming removed 1 base at V and 4 bases at J, with 13 bases between. This CDR3 has 15 amino acids. Germline assignment: CDR1 PRHDT and CDR2 FYEKMQ (reference sequence). CDR3 loop: CASSLEVSGGYGYTF. The CDR3 DNA is TGTGCCAGCAGCTTAGAAGTTTCGGGGGGCTATGGCTACACCTTC.

V gene TRBV30 combines with J gene TRBJ1-4; a weak D match, TRBD1 (6 bases). The CDR3 consists of 13 residues. The V end lost 3 bases, the J end lost 7 bases, and 12 bases lay between the germline ends. Germline loops: CDR1 GTSNPN, CDR2 SVGIG (reference sequence). This CDR3 is CAWSGGAVEKLFF. CDR3 bases: TGTGCCTGGAGCGGGGGGGCAGTTGAAAAACTGTTTTTT.

The chain has TRBV3-1 (or the pseudogene TRBV3-2) and TRBJ2-7, with a possible D match to TRBD2 (7 bases). The CDR3 is 14 amino acids. In germline, CDR1 is LGHDT, CDR2 YNNKEL (reference sequence). V was trimmed by 2 bases and J by 3 bases, leaving 11 bases between them. CDR3 DNA sequence: TGTGCCAGCAGCCAACGGGGGGCAGGCTACGAGCAGTACTTC. As protein: CASSQRGAGYEQYF.

Concerning this clone: Its ends do not fully match the called genes, so a read error is possible. This same CDR3 is encoded by further DNA sequences in the sample. The chain has TRBV7-2 and TRBJ2-7; tentatively, D is TRBD1 (5 bases). The CDR3 length is 15 residues. Germline loops: CDR1 SGHTA, CDR2 FQGNSA. The CDR3 DNA follows: TGTGCCAGCAGCTTAGCGCTGACAGAGGCCTACGAGCAGTATTTC. This translates into CASSLALTEAYEQYF. The variable domain in full, with the rest retrieved from reference TRBV7-2 and TRBJ2-7, is GAGVSQSPSNKVTEKGKDVELRCDPISGHTALYWYRQSLGQGLEFLIYFQGNSAPDKSGLPSDRFSAERTGGSVSTLTIQRTQQEDSAVYLCASSLALTEAYEQYFGPGTRLTVT.

The V and J genes are TRBV28 and TRBJ1-1; possibly TRBD1 for D (6 bases). V lost 6 bases and J lost 3, with 17 bases in between. Germline CDR1 and CDR2: MDHEN and SYDVKM. This CDR3 is 15 amino acids long. CDR3 in amino acids: CASSLYKTGYTEAFF. As DNA, the CDR3 is TGTGCCAGCAGCCTATACAAAACAGGGTACACTGAAGCTTTCTTT.

This clone has a single count. The J gene is TRBJ1-2, the V gene TRBV4-1; TRBD1 matches at 8 bases. The CDR3 is 15 amino acids. V shed 5 bases and J 4 bases; nucleotides not matched to a gene: 9. CDR1 and CDR2 from the germline V gene are MGHRA and YSYEKL. As DNA, the CDR3 is TGCGCCAGCAGCGGACAGGGAGAAAGGGGCTATGGCTACACCTTC. Amino acids: CASSGQGERGYGYTF.

The CDR3 sequence: CASSLGQGYGYTF. For the CDR3, the DNA is TGTGCCAGCAGTTTAGGACAGGGCTATGGCTACACCTTC. The rearrangement links TRBV27 to TRBJ1-2; 8 positions match TRBD1. Unmatched junction bases numbered 0, after V lost 2 bases and J lost 4 bases. Germline lookup yields CDR1 MNHEY and CDR2 SMNVEV (reference sequence). CDR3 size: 13 residues.

V gene TRBV19 combines with J gene TRBJ1-5; 8 nucleotides align to TRBD1. V was clipped by 7 bases and J by 2 bases; unmatched bases: 7. The length of the CDR3 is 15 residues. Germline CDR1 reads LNHDA; CDR2 reads SQIVND (reference sequence). CDR3 in DNA: TGTGCCAGTACTACGACAGGGGAGGGCAATCAGCCCCAGCATTTT. Translation gives CASTTTGEGNQPQHF.

The genes are TRBV6-1 and TRBJ1-1, with 7 bases matching TRBD1. This CDR3 spans 17 amino acids. V dropped 1 base and J dropped 6; count of bases not matched to a gene: 14. Germline CDR1 MNHNS, CDR2 SASEGT. The CDR3 sequence: CASSEGGGGRYRAEAFF. The CDR3 DNA reads as TGTGCCAGCAGTGAAGGAGGGGGCGGACGGTATCGGGCTGAAGCTTTCTTT.

This chain joins TRBV27 and TRBJ2-5; TRBD2 might be the D (5 bases). CDR3 length: 15 amino acids. V was shortened by 5 bases and J by 5 bases, with 18 bases between the two germline ends. CDR1 is MNHEY, CDR2 SMNVEV, per germline (reference sequence). This CDR3 is CASSLVREGGETQYF. In nucleotides, the CDR3 is TGTGCCAGCAGTCTCGTCCGGGAAGGCGGGGAGACCCAGTACTTC.

The J gene is TRBJ1-1, the V gene TRBV29-1; TRBD1 might be the D (5 bases). The germline CDR1 and CDR2 sequences are SQVTM and ANQGSEA. V gave up 4 bases and J gave up 4 bases, with 16 bases separating them. This CDR3 is 14 amino acids long. CDR3 amino acids: CSVVGVGGSTEAFF. Here the CDR3 DNA reads TGCAGCGTTGTGGGTGTGGGGGGGAGCACTGAAGCTTTCTTT.

The CDR3 sequence: CASSPSGGSKETQYF. DNA for the CDR3: TGTGCCAGCAGCCCATCAGGGGGGTCTAAAGAGACCCAGTACTTC. The chain has TRBV11-3 and TRBJ2-5; D is perhaps TRBD1 (7 bases). The CDR3 runs 15 residues. CDR1 and CDR2 from the germline V gene are SGHNT and YENEEA. V was cut by 5 bases and J by 3 bases, with 16 bases left in between.

The chain combines TRBV13 with TRBJ2-3; maybe TRBD2 (5 bases). The CDR3 has 16 residues. Germline values: CDR1 PRHDT, CDR2 FYEKMQ (reference sequence). V was clipped by 1 base and J by 4 bases, with 15 bases between them. The CDR3 DNA reads TGTGCCAGCAGCTTAGTTCGGGGAACAGCGTCAGATACGCAGTATTTT. This gives the protein CASSLVRGTASDTQYF.

V and J are TRBV24-1 and TRBJ2-5; 8 bases fit TRBD2. The junction had 9 bases not matched to a gene; V was cut back by 11 bases and J by 5 bases. Germline V lookup: CDR1 KGHDR, CDR2 SFDVKD. This CDR3 is built from 13 residues. CDR3 sequence: CAIQGRGAETQYF. DNA of the CDR3: TGTGCCATCCAAGGGCGGGGGGCCGAGACCCAGTACTTC.

V usage is TRBV6-5 and J usage is TRBJ1-1, with D tentatively TRBD1 (5 bases). This CDR3 is 15 amino acids long. CDR1 MNHEY and CDR2 SVGAGI come from the germline V gene. Trimming took 6 bases from V and 1 from J, leaving 15 bases between them. CDR3 loop: CASRLYQTGNTEAFF. CDR3 sequence (DNA): TGTGCCAGCAGACTTTATCAAACAGGGAACACTGAAGCTTTCTTT.

This clone was found a few times. The chain uses TRBV5-6 and TRBJ1-1; no firm D call. The length of the CDR3 is 15 residues. V was pared by 1 base and J by 4 bases, with 14 bases between. Germline lookup yields CDR1 SGHDT and CDR2 YYEEEE. CDR3 nucleotide sequence: TGTGCCAGCAGCTTGCTAGGAGGTGGGTTCACTGAAGCTTTCTTT. Protein sequence: CASSLLGGGFTEAFF.

The rearrangement joins TRBV19 to TRBJ1-2; weak D call: TRBD1 (5 bases). Trimming cost V 4 bases and J 4 bases, with 16 bases left between them. This CDR3 region has 15 residues. Germline CDR1 is LNHDA and CDR2 is SQIVND (reference sequence). Written as DNA, the CDR3 is TGTGCCAGTAGTACCGGGGGAATTGGCGGCTATGGCTACACCTTC. It codes for CASSTGGIGGYGYTF.

V gene TRBV7-3 combines with J gene TRBJ2-3, with D unresolved. Germline CDR1 reads SGHTA; CDR2 reads FQGTGA. The ends were cut back, 5 bases at V and 0 bases at J, with 9 bases in the middle. The CDR3 loop spans 14 amino acids. In DNA form, the CDR3 reads TGTGCCAGCAGCCCCCTGAGCAGCACAGATACGCAGTATTTT. This codes for CASSPLSSTDTQYF.

The genes are TRBV7-8 and TRBJ2-1, with 7 bases identical to TRBD1. The CDR3 totals 14 residues. Unmatched junction bases numbered 10, after V lost 5 bases and J lost 9 bases. CDR1 is SGHVS, CDR2 FQNEAQ, per germline. For the CDR3, the DNA is TGTGCCAGCAGCCCTCGACAGGGTCAGGGTGAGCAGTTCTTC. Translation gives CASSPRQGQGEQFF.

This clone was recorded a few times. The V call is TRBV24-1, the J call TRBJ2-1; 9 nucleotides align to TRBD2. V shed 4 bases, J shed 7 bases, and the junction held 13 bases outside the gene matches. The CDR3 has 17 residues. The germline V gene encodes CDR1 KGHDR and CDR2 SFDVKD. The DNA of the CDR3 is TGTGCCACCAGTGAACAACTAGGGCTAGCGGGGTGGAATGAGCAGTTCTTC. Amino acid sequence: CATSEQLGLAGWNEQFF.

The rearrangement uses TRBV19 and TRBJ2-1, with 8 bases identical to TRBD1. J was trimmed by 6 bases and V by 4 bases; bases with no gene match: 2. The CDR3 has 13 residues. Per the germline V gene, CDR1 is LNHDA and CDR2 is SQIVND (reference sequence). CDR3 amino acids: CASSRQGFNEQFF. For the CDR3, the DNA is TGTGCCAGTAGTAGACAGGGGTTCAATGAGCAGTTCTTC.

The V call is TRBV28, the J call TRBJ2-7; 8 bases agree with TRBD1. The V gene's germline CDR1 is MDHEN and CDR2 SYDVKM. There are 14 residues in the CDR3. Germline trimming cut 3 bases from V and 2 bases from J; bases unmatched to any gene: 3. The CDR3 DNA is TGTGCCAGCAGTTTCCCCAGGGGGCCCTACGAGCAGTACTTC. Translating gives CASSFPRGPYEQYF.

V is TRBV7-8 and J is TRBJ2-2, with 12 bases fitting TRBD2. The CDR3 loop spans 18 amino acids. J lost 5 bases, V lost 1 base, and 8 bases had no gene match. CDR1 SGHVS and CDR2 FQNEAQ come from the germline V gene. The CDR3 bases are TGTGCCAGCAGCTTAGGGACTAGCGGGGTTGGCGGGACCGGGGAGCTGTTTTTT. It translates to CASSLGTSGVGGTGELFF.

The chain is built from TRBV9 and TRBJ1-6, with D possibly TRBD1 on 5 matching bases. Germline V gene lookup returns CDR1 SGDLS and CDR2 YYNGEE. V was shortened by 0 bases and J by 4 bases, with 11 bases between the two germline ends. The CDR3 loop spans 16 amino acids. CDR3 sequence: CASSVADRGYNSPLHF. The CDR3 bases are TGTGCCAGCAGCGTAGCGGACCGGGGGTATAATTCACCCCTCCACTTT.

The V call is TRBV5-5, the J call TRBJ1-1; D gene ambiguous. The CDR3 consists of 15 residues. Trimming stripped 0 bases from V and 0 bases from J, with 9 bases between. Germline V gene sequence: CDR1 SGHKS, CDR2 YYEKEE (reference sequence). The CDR3 DNA is TGTGCCAGCAGCTTGGTGGCACATATGAACACTGAAGCTTTCTTT. Translation: CASSLVAHMNTEAFF.

The chain recombines TRBV7-2 with TRBJ2-3, with 8 bases aligning to TRBD2. The trim removed 5 bases at V and 6 bases at J, leaving 7 bases unmatched. Per the germline V gene, CDR1 is SGHTA and CDR2 is FQGNSA. The CDR3 has 14 amino acids. The CDR3: CASSPGGPADTQYF. CDR3 bases: TGTGCCAGCAGCCCGGGGGGGCCAGCGGATACGCAGTATTTT.

This clone was observed a few times. This chain joins TRBV2 and TRBJ1-5; TRBD1 aligns across 7 bases. The CDR3 runs to 14 residues. Germline CDR1 reads SNHLY; CDR2 reads FYNNEI. Losses at the gene ends were 5 bases for V and 3 bases for J; bases not matched to a gene: 4. CDR3 loop: CASSMDRINQPQHF. CDR3 in DNA: TGTGCCAGCAGTATGGACAGGATCAATCAGCCCCAGCATTTT.

V is TRBV30 and J is TRBJ1-6; 9 bases are shared with TRBD1. Germline V gene data show CDR1 as GTSNPN and CDR2 as SVGIG (reference sequence). Unmatched junction bases numbered 6, after V lost 3 bases and J lost 3 bases. The CDR3 consists of 16 residues. The DNA of the CDR3 is TGTGCCTGGAGGGCATTGACAGGGGGCTATAATTCACCCCTCCACTTT. This sequence encodes CAWRALTGGYNSPLHF.

The chain uses TRBV7-9 and TRBJ2-7; 7 nucleotides line up with TRBD1. This CDR3 contains 14 residues. The V gene end was trimmed by 1 base and the J gene end by 5 bases; junction bases not matched to a gene: 5. Germline lookup yields CDR1 SEHNR and CDR2 FQNEAQ (reference sequence). The chain's CDR3 is CASSLGGQTHEQYF. CDR3 DNA: TGTGCCAGCAGCTTAGGGGGACAGACCCACGAGCAGTACTTC.

The J gene is TRBJ2-4, the V gene TRBV30; the D gene is possibly TRBD2 (5 bases). This CDR3 region has 15 residues. Germline CDR1 and CDR2: GTSNPN and SVGIG (reference sequence). Trimming shortened V by 2 bases and J by 3 bases, and 14 bases separated the two germline ends. As DNA, the CDR3 is TGTGCCTGGAGTTCCTACCGGGGTGGCAAAAACATTCAGTACTTC. Encoded protein: CAWSSYRGGKNIQYF.